This TCR beta chain was observed in a study of glioma-infiltrating T cells after dendritic cell vaccination. CDR1 MNHNS and CDR2 SASEGT come from the germline V gene. The CDR3 length is 14 residues. V lost 5 bases and J lost 5; bases outside the gene matches: 8. The time point: after dendritic cell vaccination, including at tumor progression/relapse. Using immunoSEQ multiplex PCR, the repertoire was profiled, and TCRdb retains in-frame clones only, with some absent. The sample shows about 50,000 clones, 75% to 90% of them seen only once. This chain links TRBV6-1 with TRBJ1-1; 7 nucleotides match TRBD1. The source was blood, collected after dendritic cell vaccination. The receptor comes from a human donor with glioblastoma. The chain's CDR3 is CASSHLPGGTEAFF. As DNA, the CDR3 is TGTGCCAGCAGTCACCTTCCAGGGGGAACTGAAGCTTTCTTT.